Each of the 8 T cell receptor beta chains below was sequenced from the same sample in a study of T-cell reconstitution after alpha-beta-depleted transplantation in children. This sample's TCRbeta library carried unique molecular identifier barcodes. TCRdb fed the PCR reads into MiXCR, producing one record per CDR3 protein. This sample carries some 500,000 distinct CDR3 sequences, about 17% of them seen once, and the ten largest clones take 2.5% to 3.5%. Material: PBMCs from the stem cell graft donor, obtained from the stem cell graft. These receptors were taken from a human donor who donated a stem cell graft to a child with acute lymphoblastic leukemia.

This chain joins TRBV7-9 and TRBJ2-1, with 10 positions matching TRBD2. The V segment lost 3 bases and the J segment 0 bases; nucleotides outside the gene matches: 2. CDR1 is SEHNR, CDR2 FQNEAQ, per germline (reference sequence). The CDR3 length is 16 residues. This chain's CDR3 is CASSFPSGGSYNEQFF. The CDR3 DNA reads as TGTGCCAGCAGCTTCCCTAGCGGGGGCTCCTACAATGAGCAGTTCTTC.

This clonotype was detected a few times. This rearrangement joins TRBV9 to TRBJ1-2, with TRBD1 identical over 9 bases. The CDR3 covers 13 residues. Germline CDR1 is SGDLS and CDR2 is YYNGEE. The V gene end was trimmed by 7 bases and the J gene end by 4 bases; junction bases not matched to a gene: 5. CDR3 sequence (DNA): TGTGCCAGCGGCGGACAGGGGCGCTATGGCTACACCTTC. This sequence encodes CASGGQGRYGYTF.

CDR3 amino acids: CASSSSRGGLAGVYEQYF. CDR3 DNA: TGCGCCAGCAGCTCTAGTCGGGGGGGGCTAGCGGGAGTCTACGAGCAGTACTTC. J is TRBJ2-7 and V is TRBV5-1; the match to TRBD2 covers 10 bases. The CDR3 spans 18 residues. V trimming: 3 bases; J trimming: 3 bases; junction bases outside the gene matches: 15. Germline V gene data show CDR1 as SGHRS and CDR2 as YFSETQ.

This clonotype occurred a few times. J is TRBJ2-1 and V is TRBV4-1, with D unclear. Germline-derived CDR1 and CDR2 are MGHRA and YSYEKL. The CDR3 runs 14 residues. The ends were cut back, 1 base at V and 6 bases at J, with 10 bases in the middle. The CDR3 region is CASSQGGRLNEQFF. The CDR3, as DNA: TGCGCCAGCAGCCAAGGAGGCAGGCTCAATGAGCAGTTCTTC.

This clonotype was counted between two and nine times. The rearrangement joins TRBV5-1 to TRBJ2-7; TRBD2 agrees at 10 bases. Germline assignment: CDR1 SGHRS and CDR2 YFSETQ. Trimming cost V 4 bases and J 3 bases; bases outside gene matches: 7. The CDR3 totals 15 residues. CDR3 bases: TGCGCCAGCAGCCGTGGGACTAGCGCATACTACGAGCAGTACTTC. This translates into CASSRGTSAYYEQYF. Variable domain in full (rest from reference TRBV5-1 and TRBJ2-7): KAGVTQTPRYLIKTRGQQVTLSCSPISGHRSVSWYQQTPGQGLQFLFEYFSETQRNKGNFPGRFSGRQFSNSRSEMNVSTLELGDSALYLCASSRGTSAYYEQYFGPGTRLTVT.

This chain links TRBV27 with TRBJ2-4; 7 bases are a match to TRBD2. The CDR3 has 14 residues. Trimming cost V 5 bases and J 6 bases; bases outside gene matches: 7. Germline-derived CDR1 and CDR2 are MNHEY and SMNVEV (reference sequence). The DNA of the CDR3 is TGTGCCAGCAGTCCCTCCGGCGGGGGAAACATTCAGTACTTC. This translates into CASSPSGGGNIQYF.

This chain uses TRBV6-5 with TRBJ2-3, with TRBD1 matching over 9 bases. CDR1 is MNHEY and CDR2 is SVGAGI in the germline V gene. The CDR3 covers 15 residues. J was trimmed by 4 bases and V by 0 bases; bases with no gene match: 2. The DNA for the CDR3 is TGTGCCAGCAGTTACTCTAGGACAGGGGCAGATACGCAGTATTTT. This gives the protein CASSYSRTGADTQYF.

This clonotype occurred a few times. This chain joins TRBV7-9 and TRBJ2-7, with D uncertain. Germline V gives CDR1 SEHNR, CDR2 FQNEAQ (reference sequence). The CDR3 loop spans 17 amino acids. V dropped 5 bases and J dropped 2 bases, with 22 bases sitting between them. The CDR3 bases are TGTGCCAGCAGCCCCGCGGACGGGCGAGTGTTCCCCTACGAGCAGTACTTC. It codes for CASSPADGRVFPYEQYF.